Below, 18 T cell receptor beta chains from the same sample are listed, as sequenced in a study of cytomegalovirus exposure and HLA in healthy donors. PCR employed 60 Vbeta and 13 Jbeta primers. TCRdb keeps only in-frame clones here, not all; method: immunoSEQ multiplex PCR. The sample holds approximately 170,000 clones, about 82% seen once. Sequenced sample: PBMCs. These receptor sequences come from a male donor in good health and CMV-seronegative.

The chain is built from TRBV28 and TRBJ2-7; TRBD1 matches at 8 bases. With V trimmed by 10 bases and J by 1 base, 9 bases remained unmatched. CDR1 is MDHEN and CDR2 is SYDVKM in the germline V gene. CDR3 length: 14 amino acids. For the CDR3, the DNA is TGTGCCATCGGGGCGGACAGGGAATCCTACGAGCAGTACTTC. It specifies CAIGADRESYEQYF.

The chain carries TRBV11-3 and TRBJ1-1; D is ambiguous. Trimming removed 5 bases from V and 1 base from J, with 8 bases in between. Germline-derived CDR1 and CDR2 are SGHNT and YENEEA. This CDR3 has 13 residues. CDR3 sequence reads: CASSLYSNTEAFF. The CDR3 coding sequence is TGTGCCAGCAGCCTATACTCGAACACTGAAGCTTTCTTT.

The V and J genes are TRBV5-6 and TRBJ1-2; 11 bases are shared with TRBD1. The junction had 2 bases not matched to a gene; V was cut back by 4 bases and J by 6 bases. CDR3 length: 13 amino acids. Germline V gene data show CDR1 as SGHDT and CDR2 as YYEEEE. The CDR3: CASSRTGGDGYTF. The CDR3, as DNA: TGTGCCAGCAGCAGGACAGGGGGCGATGGCTACACCTTC.

The chain carries TRBV5-1 and TRBJ2-7; 10 positions match TRBD1. CDR3 length equals 18 residues. V was clipped by 7 bases and J by 5 bases; unmatched bases: 21. CDR1 is SGHRS and CDR2 is YFSETQ in the germline V gene. The CDR3 here is CASSPLGTGTGVPDEQYF. For the CDR3, the DNA is TGCGCCAGCTCTCCACTAGGGACCGGGACAGGGGTTCCGGACGAGCAGTACTTC.

The CDR3 sequence is CASGGGLAGETQYF. CDR3 sequence (DNA): TGTGCCAGCGGTGGGGGACTAGCGGGCGAGACCCAGTACTTC. This sequence joins TRBV6-1 and TRBJ2-5; 12 nucleotides match TRBD2. Germline CDR1 and CDR2: MNHNS and SASEGT. The CDR3 totals 14 residues. V lost 8 bases, J lost 5 bases, and 6 bases stayed unmatched.

The chain recombines TRBV4-3 with TRBJ2-7; TRBD2 matches at 12 bases. Germline V gives CDR1 LGHNA, CDR2 YSLEER. The CDR3 length is 15 residues. The V gene end was trimmed by 6 bases and the J gene end by 2 bases; junction bases not matched to a gene: 5. The DNA of the CDR3 is TGCGCCAGCAGTCCGACTAGCGGGAGTCCCTACGAGCAGTACTTC. Amino acid sequence: CASSPTSGSPYEQYF.

This clone was seen a few times. DNA for the CDR3: TGTGCCAGTAGTATTGCAGGACAGAGGGAAGCTTTCTTT. Encoded protein: CASSIAGQREAFF. The chain carries TRBV19 and TRBJ1-1, with D maybe TRBD1 (6 bases). The CDR3 spans 13 residues. Germline V gives CDR1 LNHDA, CDR2 SQIVND (reference sequence). V lost 3 bases and J 8 bases, leaving 13 bases between the germline ends. Full variable domain (outside the CDR3, taken from reference TRBV19 and TRBJ1-1): DGGITQSPKYLFRKEGQNVTLSCEQNLNHDAMYWYRQDPGQGLRLIYYSQIVNDFQKGDIAEGYSVSREKKESFPLTVTSAQKNPTAFYLCASSIAGQREAFFGQGTRLTVV.

This chain uses TRBV5-1 with TRBJ2-1; D might be TRBD2 (6 bases). Germline loops: CDR1 SGHRS, CDR2 YFSETQ. The CDR3 has 16 residues. Trimming left V 2 bases short and J 4 bases short, with 16 bases between. CDR3 nucleotides: TGCGCCAGCAGCTTCGGTGGTAGCGGCGAATACAATGAGCAGTTCTTC. This translates into CASSFGGSGEYNEQFF.

The J gene is TRBJ1-2, the V gene TRBV4-1; 7 bases fit TRBD1. Germline-derived CDR1 and CDR2 are MGHRA and YSYEKL. CDR3 length equals 14 residues. V dropped 3 bases and J dropped 3; count of bases not matched to a gene: 4. The CDR3 loop reads CASSHRQGHYGYTF. DNA for the CDR3: TGCGCCAGCAGCCACCGACAGGGCCACTATGGCTACACCTTC.

The chain employs TRBV5-1 and TRBJ2-5, with a possible D match to TRBD2 (5 bases). V was trimmed by 0 bases and J by 5 bases, leaving 14 bases between them. The CDR3 consists of 15 residues. CDR1 SGHRS and CDR2 YFSETQ come from the germline V gene. CDR3 region: CASSLVPRAKETQYF. CDR3 coding DNA: TGCGCCAGCAGCTTGGTTCCGAGGGCCAAGGAGACCCAGTACTTC.

The rearrangement uses TRBV4-3 and TRBJ2-7; 10 bases fit TRBD2. This CDR3 region has 15 residues. Trimming cost V 0 bases and J 2 bases; bases outside gene matches: 1. Germline V gene sequence: CDR1 LGHNA, CDR2 YSLEER. This CDR3 is CASSQELAGAYEQYF. The CDR3 nucleotides are TGCGCCAGCAGCCAAGAGCTAGCGGGGGCCTACGAGCAGTACTTC.

J is TRBJ2-7 and V is TRBV27; weak D call: TRBD2 (7 bases). Germline values: CDR1 MNHEY, CDR2 SMNVEV (reference sequence). The CDR3 loop spans 15 amino acids. The V gene lost 3 bases and the J gene lost 2 bases, with 14 bases spanning the gap. The CDR3 is CASSFQGRGTYEQYF. DNA of the CDR3: TGTGCCAGCAGTTTTCAGGGGAGGGGGACCTACGAGCAGTACTTC.

The chain links TRBV5-1 to TRBJ2-2, with 10 bases lining up with TRBD2. Unmatched junction bases numbered 9, after V lost 4 bases and J lost 3 bases. This CDR3 is built from 17 residues. Germline CDR1 and CDR2: SGHRS and YFSETQ. The chain's CDR3 is CASSPRSGRRDTGELFF. The DNA of the CDR3 is TGCGCCAGCAGCCCCCGTAGCGGGAGGCGGGACACCGGGGAGCTGTTTTTT.

The chain is built from TRBV6-5 and TRBJ2-5; tentatively, D is TRBD1 (7 bases). The CDR3 length is 16 residues. V lost 2 bases to trimming and J lost 2 bases, with 15 bases between them. In germline, CDR1 is MNHEY, CDR2 SVGAGI. The CDR3 loop is CASSYPEGAGQETQYF. The DNA of the CDR3 is TGTGCCAGCAGTTACCCCGAGGGGGCGGGGCAAGAGACCCAGTACTTC.

This chain links TRBV6-5 with TRBJ1-2; 9 bases agree with TRBD1. The CDR3 consists of 15 residues. Germline CDR1 and CDR2: MNHEY and SVGAGI. V trimming: 3 bases; J trimming: 3 bases; junction bases outside the gene matches: 5. This chain's CDR3 is CASSYLTGGDYGYTF. CDR3 coding DNA: TGTGCCAGCAGTTATTTGACAGGGGGGGACTATGGCTACACCTTC.

V is TRBV5-4 and J is TRBJ2-7; TRBD2 agrees at 13 bases. J lost 0 bases, V lost 5 bases, and 8 bases had no gene match. Germline CDR1 reads SGHNT; CDR2 reads YYREEE (reference sequence). The CDR3 covers 17 residues. The CDR3, as DNA: TGTGCCAGCAGTAGAGGACTAGCGGGGGTAAGCTCCTACGAGCAGTACTTC. This codes for CASSRGLAGVSSYEQYF. Variable domain in full (rest from reference TRBV5-4 and TRBJ2-7): ETGVTQSPTHLIKTRGQQVTLRCSSQSGHNTVSWYQQALGQGPQFIFQYYREEENGRGNFPPRFSGLQFPNYSSELNVNALELDDSALYLCASSRGLAGVSSYEQYFGPGTRLTVT.

The chain has TRBV4-3 and TRBJ2-3; D is unresolved. Germline assignment: CDR1 LGHNA and CDR2 YSLEER. The CDR3 is 13 amino acids. The germline V and J ends were trimmed by 4 bases and 3 bases, with 8 bases remaining between them. This chain's CDR3 is CASSPTLTDTQYF. CDR3 coding DNA: TGCGCCAGCAGCCCGACACTGACAGATACGCAGTATTTT.

The chain uses TRBV5-1 and TRBJ1-6; D remains ambiguous. This CDR3 region has 14 residues. V gave up 6 bases and J gave up 6 bases, with 13 bases separating them. Germline-derived CDR1 and CDR2 are SGHRS and YFSETQ. CDR3 DNA sequence: TGCGCCAGCATGGTTGGAGGAGGTAATTCACCCCTCCACTTT. Translating gives CASMVGGGNSPLHF.